This TCR beta chain was identified in a study of cytomegalovirus exposure and HLA in healthy donors. The PCR contained 60 Vbeta and 13 Jbeta primers. Profiled with immunoSEQ multiplex PCR; TCRdb holds only in-frame clones, not every one. The profile shows about 120,000 clones, approximately 66% of them singletons. Germline-derived CDR1 and CDR2 are MDHEN and SYDVKM. CDR3 length equals 13 residues. The chain employs TRBV28 and TRBJ2-5; D gene unclear. The end of the DNA fits TRBJ2-7 better, so the J call may be wrong. This TCR was sampled from a woman in her 40s in good health and CMV-seropositive. The specimen was PBMCs. The DNA of the CDR3 is TGTGCCAGCAGTTTCCGTGCGTTTTACGAGCAGTACTTC. It translates to CASSFRAFYEQYF.